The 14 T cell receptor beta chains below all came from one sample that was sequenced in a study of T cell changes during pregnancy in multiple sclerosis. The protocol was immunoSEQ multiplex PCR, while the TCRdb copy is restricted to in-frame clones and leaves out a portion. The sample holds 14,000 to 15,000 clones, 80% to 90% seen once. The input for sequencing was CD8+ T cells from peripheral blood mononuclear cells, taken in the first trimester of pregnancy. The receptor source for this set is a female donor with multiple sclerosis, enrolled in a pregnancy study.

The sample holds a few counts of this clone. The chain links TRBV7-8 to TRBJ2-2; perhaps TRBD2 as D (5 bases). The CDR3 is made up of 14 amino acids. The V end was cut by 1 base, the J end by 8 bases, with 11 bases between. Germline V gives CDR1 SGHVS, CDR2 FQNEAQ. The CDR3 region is CASSLVATGGELFF. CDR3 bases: TGTGCCAGCAGCTTAGTAGCGACGGGGGGGGAGCTGTTTTTT.

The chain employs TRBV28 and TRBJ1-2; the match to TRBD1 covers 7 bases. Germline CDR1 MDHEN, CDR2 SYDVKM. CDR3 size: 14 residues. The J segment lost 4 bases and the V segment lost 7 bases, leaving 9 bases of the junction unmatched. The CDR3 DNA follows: TGTGCCAGCACCTTGCTGGGACAGCTCTATGGCTACACCTTC. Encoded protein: CASTLLGQLYGYTF.

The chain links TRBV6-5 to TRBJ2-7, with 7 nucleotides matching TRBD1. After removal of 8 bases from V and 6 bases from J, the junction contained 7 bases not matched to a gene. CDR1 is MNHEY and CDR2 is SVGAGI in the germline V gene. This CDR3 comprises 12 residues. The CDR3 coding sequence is TGTGCCAGCGGGGACAGCGGTGGCGAGCAGTACTTC. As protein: CASGDSGGEQYF.

For the CDR3, the DNA is TGTGCCAGCAGCCCCCCGGGGACTAGCGGGCCTTCCTACAATGAGCAGTTCTTC. It specifies CASSPPGTSGPSYNEQFF. This chain joins TRBV28 and TRBJ2-1; 12 bases align to TRBD2. V lost 6 bases to trimming and J lost 1 base; unmatched junction nucleotides: 10. The germline V gene has CDR1 MDHEN and CDR2 SYDVKM. The CDR3 sequence is 18 residues long.

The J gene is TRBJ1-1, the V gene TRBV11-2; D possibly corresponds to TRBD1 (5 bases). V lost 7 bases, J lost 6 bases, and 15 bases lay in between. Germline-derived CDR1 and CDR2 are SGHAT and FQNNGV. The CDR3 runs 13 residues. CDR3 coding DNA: TGTGCCAGCAAATACGGGGGTAACGCTGAAGCTTTCTTT. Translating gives CASKYGGNAEAFF.

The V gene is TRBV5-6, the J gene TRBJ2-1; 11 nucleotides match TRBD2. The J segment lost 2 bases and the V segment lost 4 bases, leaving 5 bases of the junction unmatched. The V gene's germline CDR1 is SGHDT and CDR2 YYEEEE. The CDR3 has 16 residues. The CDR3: CASSHGTSGAYNEQFF. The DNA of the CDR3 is TGTGCCAGCAGCCACGGGACTAGCGGTGCCTACAATGAGCAGTTCTTC.

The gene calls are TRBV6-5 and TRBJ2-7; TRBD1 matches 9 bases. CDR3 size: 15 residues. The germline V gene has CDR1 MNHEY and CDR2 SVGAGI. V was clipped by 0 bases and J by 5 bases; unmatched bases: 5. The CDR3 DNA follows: TGTGCCAGCAGTTACTCAGGGGACAGGGTGGACGAGCAGTACTTC. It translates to CASSYSGDRVDEQYF.

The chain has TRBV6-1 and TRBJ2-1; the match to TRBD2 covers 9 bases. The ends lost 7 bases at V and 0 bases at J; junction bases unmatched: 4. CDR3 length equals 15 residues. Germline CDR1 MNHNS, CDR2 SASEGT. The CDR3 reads CASIVTSGSYNEQFF. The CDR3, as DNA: TGTGCCAGCATCGTGACTAGCGGCTCCTACAATGAGCAGTTCTTC.

CDR3 in amino acids: CASSVENSGLRYF. The CDR3 DNA reads as TGTGCCAGCAGCGTAGAGAATTCTGGCCTCAGGTATTTT. This chain joins TRBV9 and TRBJ2-3; no firm D call. Trimming took off 0 bases at V and 14 bases at J, with 16 bases between the two ends. Germline V lookup: CDR1 SGDLS, CDR2 YYNGEE. The CDR3 covers 13 residues.

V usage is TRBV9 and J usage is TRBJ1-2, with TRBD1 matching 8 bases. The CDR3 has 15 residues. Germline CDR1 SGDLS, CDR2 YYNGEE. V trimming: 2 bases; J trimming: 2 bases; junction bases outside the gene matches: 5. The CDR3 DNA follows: TGTGCCAGCAGCGTCGGGACAGGATCCAACTATGGCTACACCTTC. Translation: CASSVGTGSNYGYTF.

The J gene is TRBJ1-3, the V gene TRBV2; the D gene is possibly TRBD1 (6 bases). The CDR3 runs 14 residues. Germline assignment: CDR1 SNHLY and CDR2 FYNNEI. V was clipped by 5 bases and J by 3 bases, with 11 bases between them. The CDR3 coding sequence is TGTGCCAGCAGTCGGGGGGGCATTGGAAACACCATATATTTT. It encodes CASSRGGIGNTIYF.

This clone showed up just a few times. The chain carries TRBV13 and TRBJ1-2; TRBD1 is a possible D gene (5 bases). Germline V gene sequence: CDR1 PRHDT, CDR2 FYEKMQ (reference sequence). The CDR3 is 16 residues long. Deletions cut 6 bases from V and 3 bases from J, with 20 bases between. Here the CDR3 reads CASSPVSGGSYYGYTF. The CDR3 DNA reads TGTGCCAGCAGTCCAGTCTCGGGGGGAAGCTACTATGGCTACACCTTC.

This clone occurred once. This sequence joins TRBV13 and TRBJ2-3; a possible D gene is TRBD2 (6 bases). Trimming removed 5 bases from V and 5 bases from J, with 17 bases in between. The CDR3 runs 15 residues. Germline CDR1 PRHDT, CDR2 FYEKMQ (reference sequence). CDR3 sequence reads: CASSHSAISGDTQYF. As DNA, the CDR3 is TGTGCCAGCAGCCACTCGGCGATTAGCGGAGATACGCAGTATTTT.

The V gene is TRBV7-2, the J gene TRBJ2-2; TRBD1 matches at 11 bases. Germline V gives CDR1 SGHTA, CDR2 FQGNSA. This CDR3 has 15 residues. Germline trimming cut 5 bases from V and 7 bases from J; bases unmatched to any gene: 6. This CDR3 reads CASSLRTGGYGELFF. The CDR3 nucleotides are TGTGCCAGCAGCCTCCGGACAGGGGGCTACGGGGAGCTGTTTTTT.